These 22 T cell receptor beta chains originate from one sample sequenced in a study of blood T cell repertoires in COVID-19. Profiling relied on immunoSEQ multiplex PCR, and the TCRdb table lists in-frame clones only, not all of them. The sample yields about 68,000 clones, roughly 83% seen once. Sequences were obtained from peripheral blood. Receptor source: a man over 45 with active COVID-19.

The chain carries TRBV5-8 and TRBJ2-7; no clear D. Germline V gives CDR1 SGHTS, CDR2 YDEGEE. The germline V and J ends were trimmed by 4 bases and 1 base, with 12 bases remaining between them. The CDR3 spans 14 residues. In nucleotides, the CDR3 is TGTGCCAGCAGCCGTGGAGCAGATTCCTACGAGCAGTACTTC. Protein sequence: CASSRGADSYEQYF.

The rearrangement joins TRBV9 to TRBJ2-1, with 11 positions matching TRBD1. Germline trimming cut 4 bases from V and 14 bases from J; bases unmatched to any gene: 8. This CDR3 is built from 13 residues. Germline CDR1 SGDLS, CDR2 YYNGEE. The CDR3 region is CASSLQGQGEKFF. CDR3 nucleotides: TGTGCCAGCAGCTTACAGGGACAGGGGGAGAAGTTCTTC.

To note about this clone: Other DNA sequences in this specimen translate into the identical CDR3. The chain uses TRBV6-5 and TRBJ2-7; the D is unclear. The CDR3 contains 13 residues. The V end lost 8 bases, the J end lost 3 bases, and 14 bases lay between the germline ends. Germline loops: CDR1 MNHEY, CDR2 SVGAGI. The CDR3 spells CASARAGVYEQYF. DNA for the CDR3: TGTGCCAGCGCTCGAGCAGGCGTCTACGAGCAGTACTTC.

The rearrangement uses TRBV18 and TRBJ1-2; no clear D. CDR1 and CDR2 (germline): KGHSH, LQKENI. The CDR3 is 13 amino acids. V dropped 6 bases and J dropped 5 bases, with 13 bases sitting between them. As DNA, the CDR3 is TGTGCCAGCTCCCCCCCCGAGGCGTATGGCTACACCTTC. Translating gives CASSPPEAYGYTF.

The V and J genes are TRBV5-1 and TRBJ1-1, with 7 bases identical to TRBD1. V was clipped by 0 bases and J by 0 bases; unmatched bases: 5. The CDR3 runs 16 residues. Germline V gene sequence: CDR1 SGHRS, CDR2 YFSETQ. The CDR3 DNA follows: TGCGCCAGCAGCTTGGTAGGGGGCGGCATGAACACTGAAGCTTTCTTT. This gives the protein CASSLVGGGMNTEAFF.

The chain joins TRBV7-2 to TRBJ1-5; D gene unclear. The length of the CDR3 is 18 residues. CDR1 is SGHTA and CDR2 is FQGNSA in the germline V gene. V was cut by 1 base and J by 0 bases, with 16 bases left in between. The CDR3 DNA reads as TGTGCCAGCAGCTTAGAATTCCATGGAGGGTATAGCAATCAGCCCCAGCATTTT. This gives the protein CASSLEFHGGYSNQPQHF. Filled out from reference TRBV7-2 and TRBJ1-5, the complete variable domain reads GAGVSQSPSNKVTEKGKDVELRCDPISGHTALYWYRQSLGQGLEFLIYFQGNSAPDKSGLPSDRFSAERTGGSVSTLTIQRTQQEDSAVYLCASSLEFHGGYSNQPQHFGDGTRLSIL.

In DNA, the CDR3 is TGTGCCAGCAGTTACTACGTCCTCGCGGGGCCCAACGAGCAGTACTTC. Its translation is CASSYYVLAGPNEQYF. This chain connects TRBV6-7 to TRBJ2-7; a possible D gene is TRBD2 (6 bases). TRBV6-7 is placed among ORFs of uncertain function. The CDR3 has 16 amino acids. The V and J ends lost 1 base and 5 bases respectively, with 18 bases between them.

This chain uses TRBV7-2 with TRBJ1-1; TRBD1 is a possible D gene (5 bases). The CDR3 is made up of 14 amino acids. V was cut by 5 bases and J by 1 base, with 11 bases left in between. The germline gives CDR1 SGHTA, CDR2 FQGNSA. The CDR3 spells CASSVGRGNTEAFF. CDR3 in DNA: TGTGCCAGCAGCGTCGGAAGGGGGAACACTGAAGCTTTCTTT. Combining the CDR3 with reference TRBV7-2 and TRBJ1-1 gives the whole variable domain GAGVSQSPSNKVTEKGKDVELRCDPISGHTALYWYRQSLGQGLEFLIYFQGNSAPDKSGLPSDRFSAERTGGSVSTLTIQRTQQEDSAVYLCASSVGRGNTEAFFGQGTRLTVV.

This rearrangement joins TRBV19 to TRBJ1-5; 8 nucleotides agree with TRBD1. The V and J ends lost 9 bases and 4 bases, in that order; junction bases with no gene match: 8. The CDR3 length is 14 residues. Germline V gene lookup returns CDR1 LNHDA and CDR2 SQIVND (reference sequence). CDR3 amino acids: CASIDRGRNQPQHF. The CDR3 DNA reads as TGTGCCAGCATAGACAGGGGACGAAATCAGCCCCAGCATTTT.

This clone was seen just once. The V gene is TRBV5-4, the J gene TRBJ2-2; 13 bases agree with TRBD2. The CDR3 length is 17 residues. V lost 4 bases to trimming and J lost 4 bases; unmatched junction nucleotides: 7. The V gene's germline CDR1 is SGHNT and CDR2 YYREEE (reference sequence). The CDR3, as DNA: TGTGCCAGCAGCCGGGCCGGGACTAGCGGGGTCACCGGGGAGCTGTTTTTT. Amino acid sequence: CASSRAGTSGVTGELFF.

V is TRBV7-8 and J is TRBJ2-3, with D tentatively TRBD1 (6 bases). The germline CDR1 and CDR2 sequences are SGHVS and FQNEAQ. V was cut by 2 bases and J by 5 bases, with 11 bases left in between. The CDR3 covers 14 residues. CDR3 in DNA: TGTGCCAGCAGCTTAACAGGGCCGGTAGATACGCAGTATTTT. It specifies CASSLTGPVDTQYF.

V is TRBV12-3 or TRBV12-4 and J is TRBJ1-1; 7 positions agree with TRBD1. CDR3 size: 12 residues. The V gene end was trimmed by 8 bases and the J gene end by 1 base; junction bases not matched to a gene: 1. The CDR3 DNA reads as TGTGCCAGCCGACAGGGGAACACTGAAGCTTTCTTT. Translating it yields CASRQGNTEAFF.

The chain uses TRBV30 and TRBJ1-2; D is unclear. Germline values: CDR1 GTSNPN, CDR2 SVGIG (reference sequence). Trimming stripped 5 bases from V and 4 bases from J, with 14 bases between. The CDR3 length is 13 residues. CDR3 in amino acids: CAWGQTPFYGYTF. The CDR3 DNA follows: TGTGCCTGGGGTCAGACACCCTTCTATGGCTACACCTTC.

The chain uses TRBV7-9 and TRBJ2-3; unclear D gene. Trimming removed 7 bases from V and 4 bases from J, with 6 bases in between. CDR1 is SEHNR, CDR2 FQNEAQ, per germline (reference sequence). The CDR3 contains 11 residues. The CDR3 sequence is CASTQADTQYF. DNA of the CDR3: TGTGCCAGCACCCAGGCAGATACGCAGTATTTT.

V is TRBV6-2 or TRBV6-3 and J is TRBJ1-2, with D possibly being TRBD1 (6 bases). The CDR3 has 12 residues. Trimming shortened V by 5 bases and J by 13 bases, and 17 bases separated the two germline ends. Germline V gene sequence: CDR1 MNHEY, CDR2 SVGEGT. The CDR3 DNA follows: TGTGCCAGCAGTGCAGAGACAGGTTTTGGCACCTTC. Encoded protein: CASSAETGFGTF.

The chain joins TRBV7-9 to TRBJ2-3; weak D call: TRBD2 (5 bases). Trimming left V 5 bases short and J 0 bases short, with 21 bases between. CDR3 size: 18 residues. The germline gives CDR1 SEHNR, CDR2 FQNEAQ (reference sequence). The CDR3 region has the DNA TGTGCCAGCAGCCCCGGCAGGCGGACCGGAGGAAGCACAGATACGCAGTATTTT. This gives the protein CASSPGRRTGGSTDTQYF.

This chain uses TRBV19 with TRBJ2-1; 9 bases fit TRBD2. The V gene's germline CDR1 is LNHDA and CDR2 SQIVND (reference sequence). CDR3 length equals 17 residues. With V trimmed by 3 bases and J by 7 bases, 13 bases remained unmatched. The CDR3: CASSIGGLAGDNNEQFF. Here the CDR3 DNA reads TGTGCCAGTAGTATTGGGGGATTAGCGGGAGATAATAATGAGCAGTTCTTC. Complete variable domain (other parts from reference TRBV19 and TRBJ2-1): DGGITQSPKYLFRKEGQNVTLSCEQNLNHDAMYWYRQDPGQGLRLIYYSQIVNDFQKGDIAEGYSVSREKKESFPLTVTSAQKNPTAFYLCASSIGGLAGDNNEQFFGPGTRLTVL.

This clone turned up a few times. This rearrangement joins TRBV5-1 to TRBJ2-7; 10 nucleotides line up with TRBD1. The germline V gene has CDR1 SGHRS and CDR2 YFSETQ. V shed 3 bases and J 5 bases; nucleotides not matched to a gene: 5. The CDR3 runs 14 residues. The CDR3 DNA reads as TGCGCCAGCAGCTCTGGGACAGGGGCCGACGAGCAGTACTTC. Amino acids: CASSSGTGADEQYF.

V is TRBV7-2 and J is TRBJ2-5; 10 bases map to TRBD2. The CDR3 length is 15 residues. V trimming: 5 bases; J trimming: 4 bases; junction bases outside the gene matches: 7. Germline V gives CDR1 SGHTA, CDR2 FQGNSA. CDR3 nucleotide sequence: TGTGCCAGCAGCCCACAAGCGGGGGGGGGAGAGACCCAGTACTTC. Translation gives CASSPQAGGGETQYF.

The chain uses TRBV2 and TRBJ2-5; D uncertain. This CDR3 contains 11 residues. CDR1 is SNHLY and CDR2 is FYNNEI in the germline V gene. Trimming removed 3 bases at V and 5 bases at J, with 4 bases between. CDR3 nucleotides: TGTGCCAGCAGTGAGTATGAGACCCAGTACTTC. It is translated as CASSEYETQYF.

This chain uses TRBV18 with TRBJ1-5; the D is unclear. Germline loops: CDR1 KGHSH, CDR2 LQKENI. The CDR3 extends over 17 amino acids. V was pared by 0 bases and J by 2 bases, with 14 bases between. In DNA form, the CDR3 reads TGTGCCAGCTCACCACCAGGGCCGGGAGCGGGCAATCAGCCCCAGCATTTT. Its translation: CASSPPGPGAGNQPQHF.

This clone was seen a handful of times. The chain carries TRBV6-5 and TRBJ2-7; 8 bases agree with TRBD2. CDR1 and CDR2 (germline): MNHEY, SVGAGI. V was clipped by 7 bases and J by 4 bases; unmatched bases: 6. The CDR3 has 13 amino acids. The CDR3 nucleotides are TGTGCCAGCAAGGGCGGGAGGTCGTACGAGCAGTACTTC. Residues: CASKGGRSYEQYF.